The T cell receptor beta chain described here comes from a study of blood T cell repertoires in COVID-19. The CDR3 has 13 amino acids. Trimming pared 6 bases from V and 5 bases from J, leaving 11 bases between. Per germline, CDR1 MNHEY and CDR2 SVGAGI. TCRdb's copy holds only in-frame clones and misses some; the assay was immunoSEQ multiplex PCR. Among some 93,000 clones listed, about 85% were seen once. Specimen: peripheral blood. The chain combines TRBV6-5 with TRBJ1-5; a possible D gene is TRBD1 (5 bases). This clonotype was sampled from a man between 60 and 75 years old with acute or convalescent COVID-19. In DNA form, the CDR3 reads TGTGCCAGCAGCAGAGGAGGGGATCAGCCCCAGCATTTT. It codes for CASSRGGDQPQHF.